This record concerns one T cell receptor (beta chain) sequence. This sample is part of a study of T cell changes during pregnancy in multiple sclerosis. Profiled with immunoSEQ multiplex PCR; TCRdb holds only in-frame clones, not every one. The sample has some 110,000 clones; roughly 92% are singletons. This CDR3 is built from 14 residues. Trimming cost V 3 bases and J 3 bases; bases outside gene matches: 1. Germline CDR1 MNHNY, CDR2 SVGAGI (reference sequence). This receptor was taken from a female donor with multiple sclerosis, enrolled in a pregnancy study. The source was peripheral blood, collected in the third trimester of pregnancy. The chain links TRBV6-6 to TRBJ2-2, with 7 bases identical to TRBD1. The CDR3 DNA sequence: TGTGCCAGCAGTTATACAGGGGACACCGGGGAGCTGTTTTTT. This codes for CASSYTGDTGELFF.